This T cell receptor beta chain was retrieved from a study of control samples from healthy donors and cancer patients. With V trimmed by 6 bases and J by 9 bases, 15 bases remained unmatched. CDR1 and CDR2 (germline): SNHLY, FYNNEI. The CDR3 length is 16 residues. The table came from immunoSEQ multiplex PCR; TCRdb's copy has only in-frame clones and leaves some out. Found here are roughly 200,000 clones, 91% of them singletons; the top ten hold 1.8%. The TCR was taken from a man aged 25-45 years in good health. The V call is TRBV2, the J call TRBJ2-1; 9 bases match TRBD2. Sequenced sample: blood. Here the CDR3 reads CASRATTSGNTVEQFF. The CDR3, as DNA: TGTGCCAGCAGAGCTACGACTAGCGGCAACACGGTTGAGCAGTTCTTC. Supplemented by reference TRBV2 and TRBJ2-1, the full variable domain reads EPEVTQTPSHQVTQMGQEVILRCVPISNHLYFYWYRQILGQKVEFLVSFYNNEISEKSEIFDDQFSVERPDGSNFTLKIRSTKLEDSAMYFCASRATTSGNTVEQFFGPGTRLTVL.